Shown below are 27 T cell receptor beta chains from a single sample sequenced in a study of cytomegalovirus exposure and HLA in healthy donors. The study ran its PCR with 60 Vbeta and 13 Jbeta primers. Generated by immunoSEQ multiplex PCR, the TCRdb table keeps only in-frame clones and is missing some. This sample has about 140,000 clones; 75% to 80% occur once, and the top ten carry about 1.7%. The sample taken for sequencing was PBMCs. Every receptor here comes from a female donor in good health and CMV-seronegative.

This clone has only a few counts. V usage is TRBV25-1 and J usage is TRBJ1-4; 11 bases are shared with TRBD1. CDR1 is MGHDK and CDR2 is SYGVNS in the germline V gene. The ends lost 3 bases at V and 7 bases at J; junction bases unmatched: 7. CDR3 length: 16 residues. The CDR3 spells CASSDLDGTGGEKLFF. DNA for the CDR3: TGTGCCAGCAGTGATTTGGACGGGACAGGGGGTGAAAAACTGTTTTTT.

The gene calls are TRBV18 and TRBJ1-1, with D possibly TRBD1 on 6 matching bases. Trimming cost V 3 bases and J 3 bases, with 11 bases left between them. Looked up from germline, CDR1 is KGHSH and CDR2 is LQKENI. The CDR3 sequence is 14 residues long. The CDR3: CASSPARGDTEAFF. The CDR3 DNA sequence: TGTGCCAGCTCACCGGCCAGGGGAGACACTGAAGCTTTCTTT.

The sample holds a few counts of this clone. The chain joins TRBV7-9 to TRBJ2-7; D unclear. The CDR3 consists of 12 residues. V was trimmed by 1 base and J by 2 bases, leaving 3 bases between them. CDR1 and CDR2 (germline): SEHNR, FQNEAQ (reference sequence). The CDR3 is CASSLDTYEQYF. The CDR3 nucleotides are TGTGCCAGCAGCTTAGACACCTACGAGCAGTACTTC.

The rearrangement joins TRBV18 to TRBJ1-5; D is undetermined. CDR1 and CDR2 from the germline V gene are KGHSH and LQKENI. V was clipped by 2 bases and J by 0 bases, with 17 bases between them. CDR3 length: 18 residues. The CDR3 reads CASSPTTGVGPSNQPQHF. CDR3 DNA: TGTGCCAGCTCACCAACCACCGGGGTTGGTCCTAGCAATCAGCCCCAGCATTTT.

The CDR3 nucleotides are TGTGCCAGCAGCACGACAGGGGCGACCTACAATGAGCAGTTCTTC. Residues: CASSTTGATYNEQFF. The genes are TRBV7-7 and TRBJ2-1, with 8 bases matching TRBD1. CDR1 is SSHAT, CDR2 FNYEAQ, per germline (reference sequence). The CDR3 loop spans 15 amino acids. Unmatched junction bases numbered 5, after V lost 5 bases and J lost 2 bases.

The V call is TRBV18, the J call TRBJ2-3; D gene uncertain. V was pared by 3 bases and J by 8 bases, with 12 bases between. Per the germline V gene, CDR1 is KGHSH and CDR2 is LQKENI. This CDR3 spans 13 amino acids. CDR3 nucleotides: TGTGCCAGCTCACCCCCCCGACCGGGTACGCAGTATTTT. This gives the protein CASSPPRPGTQYF.

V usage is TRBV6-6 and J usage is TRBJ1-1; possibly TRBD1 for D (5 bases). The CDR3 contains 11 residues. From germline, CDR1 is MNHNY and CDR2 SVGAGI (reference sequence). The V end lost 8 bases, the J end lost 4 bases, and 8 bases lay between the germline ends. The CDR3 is CASGGSTEAFF. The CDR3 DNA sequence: TGTGCCAGCGGGGGGTCCACTGAAGCTTTCTTT.

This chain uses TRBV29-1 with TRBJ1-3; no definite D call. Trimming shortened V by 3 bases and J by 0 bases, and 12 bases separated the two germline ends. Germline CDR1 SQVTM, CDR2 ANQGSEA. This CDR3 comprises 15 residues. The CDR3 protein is CSVDPRRGSGNTIYF. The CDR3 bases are TGCAGCGTTGATCCCCGCCGGGGCTCTGGAAACACCATATATTTT.

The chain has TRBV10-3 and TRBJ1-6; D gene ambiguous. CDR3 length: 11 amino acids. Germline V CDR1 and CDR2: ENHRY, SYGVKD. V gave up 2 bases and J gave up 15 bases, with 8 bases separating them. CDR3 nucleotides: TGTGCCATCAGTGAGGGAGGTCACCTCCACTTT. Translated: CAISEGGHLHF.

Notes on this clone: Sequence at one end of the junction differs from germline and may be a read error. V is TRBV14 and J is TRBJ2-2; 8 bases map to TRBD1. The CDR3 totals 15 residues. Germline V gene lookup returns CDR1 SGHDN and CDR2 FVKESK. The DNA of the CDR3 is TGTGCCAGCAGACAAGCAGGGGGCCACACCGGGGAGCTGTTTTTT. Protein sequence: CASRQAGGHTGELFF.

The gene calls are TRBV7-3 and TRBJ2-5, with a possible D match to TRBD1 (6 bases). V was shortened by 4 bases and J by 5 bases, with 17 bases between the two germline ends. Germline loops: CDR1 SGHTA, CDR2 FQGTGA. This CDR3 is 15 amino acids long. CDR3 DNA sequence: TGTGCCAGCAGCTCCACAGCAGGGGTTGGGGAGACCCAGTACTTC. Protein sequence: CASSSTAGVGETQYF.

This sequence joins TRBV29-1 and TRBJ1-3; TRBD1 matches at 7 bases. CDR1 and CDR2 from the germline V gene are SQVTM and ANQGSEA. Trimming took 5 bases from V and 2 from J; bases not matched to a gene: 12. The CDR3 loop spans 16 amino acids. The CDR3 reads CSVNLRADRAGNTIYF. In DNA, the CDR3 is TGCAGCGTTAACCTCCGCGCAGACAGGGCTGGAAACACCATATATTTT.

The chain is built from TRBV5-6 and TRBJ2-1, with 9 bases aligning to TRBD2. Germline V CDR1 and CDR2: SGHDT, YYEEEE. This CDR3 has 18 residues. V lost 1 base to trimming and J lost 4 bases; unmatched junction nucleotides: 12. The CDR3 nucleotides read TGTGCCAGCAGCTTGTGGTTAGCGGGAGAGACGGTGTACAATGAGCAGTTCTTC. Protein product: CASSLWLAGETVYNEQFF.

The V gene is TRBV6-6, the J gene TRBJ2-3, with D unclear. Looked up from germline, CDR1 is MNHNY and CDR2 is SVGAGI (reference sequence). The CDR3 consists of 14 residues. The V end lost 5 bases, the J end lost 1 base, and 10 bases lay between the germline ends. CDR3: CASSPLLGTDTQYF. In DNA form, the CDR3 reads TGTGCCAGCAGTCCCCTATTAGGCACAGATACGCAGTATTTT.

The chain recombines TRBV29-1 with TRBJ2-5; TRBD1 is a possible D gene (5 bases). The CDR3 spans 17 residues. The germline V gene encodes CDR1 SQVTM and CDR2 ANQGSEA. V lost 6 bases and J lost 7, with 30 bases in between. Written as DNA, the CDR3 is TGCAGCGTCGACGGAGACAGCCAGCTCGGCCGAATAGGGACCCAGTACTTC. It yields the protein CSVDGDSQLGRIGTQYF.

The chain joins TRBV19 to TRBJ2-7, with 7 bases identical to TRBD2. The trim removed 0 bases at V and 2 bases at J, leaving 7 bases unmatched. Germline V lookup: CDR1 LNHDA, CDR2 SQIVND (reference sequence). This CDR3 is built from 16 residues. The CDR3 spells CASSIEASGGAYEQYF. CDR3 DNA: TGTGCCAGTAGTATAGAGGCTAGTGGGGGGGCCTACGAGCAGTACTTC.

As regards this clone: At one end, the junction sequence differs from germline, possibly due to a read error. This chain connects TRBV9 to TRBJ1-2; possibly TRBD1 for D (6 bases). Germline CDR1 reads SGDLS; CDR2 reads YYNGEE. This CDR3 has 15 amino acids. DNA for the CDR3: TGTGCCAGCAGCCCCCATGTTCGACAGGCGGGAGGCTACCCCTTC. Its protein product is CASSPHVRQAGGYPF.

DNA for the CDR3: TGTGCCAGCTCACCCCCCGGACCTCAGGGAACCTATGGCTACACCTTC. As protein: CASSPPGPQGTYGYTF. This chain connects TRBV18 to TRBJ1-2, with a possible D match to TRBD1 (5 bases). Trimming left V 3 bases short and J 4 bases short, with 18 bases between. CDR1 is KGHSH, CDR2 LQKENI, per germline. This CDR3 has 16 amino acids.

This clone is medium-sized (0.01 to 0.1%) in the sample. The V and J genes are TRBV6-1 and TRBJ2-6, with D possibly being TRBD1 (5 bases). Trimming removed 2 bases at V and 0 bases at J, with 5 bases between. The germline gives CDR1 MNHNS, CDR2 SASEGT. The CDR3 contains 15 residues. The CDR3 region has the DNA TGTGCCAGCAGTGAAAGGGGCTCTGGGGCCAACGTCCTGACTTTC. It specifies CASSERGSGANVLTF.

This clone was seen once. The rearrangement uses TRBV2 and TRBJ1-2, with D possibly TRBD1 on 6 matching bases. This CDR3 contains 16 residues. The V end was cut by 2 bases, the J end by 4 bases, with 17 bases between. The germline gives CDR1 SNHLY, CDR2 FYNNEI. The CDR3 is CASSESAGKQGYGYTF. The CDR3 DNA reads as TGTGCCAGCAGTGAATCAGCAGGGAAACAGGGCTATGGCTACACCTTC.

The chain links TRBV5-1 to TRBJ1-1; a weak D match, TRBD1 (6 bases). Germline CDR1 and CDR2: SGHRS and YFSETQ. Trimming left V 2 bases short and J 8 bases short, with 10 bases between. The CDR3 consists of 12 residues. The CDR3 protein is CASSFGQSEAFF. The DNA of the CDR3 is TGCGCCAGCAGCTTTGGACAGTCCGAAGCTTTCTTT.

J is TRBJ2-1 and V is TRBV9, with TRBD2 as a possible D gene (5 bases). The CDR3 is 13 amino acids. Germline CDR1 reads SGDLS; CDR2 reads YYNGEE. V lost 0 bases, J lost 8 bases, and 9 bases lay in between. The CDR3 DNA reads TGTGCCAGCAGCGTAGCGGGGTCTCATGAGCAGTTCTTC. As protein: CASSVAGSHEQFF.

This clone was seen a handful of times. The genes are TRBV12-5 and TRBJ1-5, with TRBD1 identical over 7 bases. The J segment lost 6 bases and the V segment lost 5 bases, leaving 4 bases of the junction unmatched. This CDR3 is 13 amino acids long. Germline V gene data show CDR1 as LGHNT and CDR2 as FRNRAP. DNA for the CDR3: TGTGCTAGTGGTCCATACAGGGGTCAGCCCCAGCATTTT. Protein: CASGPYRGQPQHF.

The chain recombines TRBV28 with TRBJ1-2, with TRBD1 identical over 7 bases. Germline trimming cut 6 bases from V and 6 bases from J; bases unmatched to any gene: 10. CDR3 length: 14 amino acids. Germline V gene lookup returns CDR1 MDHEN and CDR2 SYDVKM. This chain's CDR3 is CASSPGQRFDGYTF. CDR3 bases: TGTGCCAGCAGCCCGGGACAGCGATTCGATGGCTACACCTTC.

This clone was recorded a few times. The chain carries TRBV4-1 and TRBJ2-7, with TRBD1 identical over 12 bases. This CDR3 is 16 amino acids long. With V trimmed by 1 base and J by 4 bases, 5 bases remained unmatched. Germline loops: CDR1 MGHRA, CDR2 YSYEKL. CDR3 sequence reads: CASSQALGQGAYEQYF. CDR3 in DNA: TGCGCCAGCAGCCAAGCCTTGGGACAGGGGGCTTACGAGCAGTACTTC.

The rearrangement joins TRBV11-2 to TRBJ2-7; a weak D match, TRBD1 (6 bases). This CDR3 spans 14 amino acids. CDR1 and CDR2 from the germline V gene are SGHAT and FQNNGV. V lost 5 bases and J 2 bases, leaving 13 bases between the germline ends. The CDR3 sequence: CASSPLDSTYEQYF. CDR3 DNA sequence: TGTGCCAGCAGCCCATTGGACAGCACCTACGAGCAGTACTTC.

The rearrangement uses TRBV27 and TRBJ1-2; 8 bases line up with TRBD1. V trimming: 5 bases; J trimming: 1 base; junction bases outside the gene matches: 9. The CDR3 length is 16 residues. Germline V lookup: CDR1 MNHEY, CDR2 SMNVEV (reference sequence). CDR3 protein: CASSHRTGMVNYGYTF. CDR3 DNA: TGTGCCAGCAGTCACAGGACAGGGATGGTTAACTATGGCTACACCTTC.